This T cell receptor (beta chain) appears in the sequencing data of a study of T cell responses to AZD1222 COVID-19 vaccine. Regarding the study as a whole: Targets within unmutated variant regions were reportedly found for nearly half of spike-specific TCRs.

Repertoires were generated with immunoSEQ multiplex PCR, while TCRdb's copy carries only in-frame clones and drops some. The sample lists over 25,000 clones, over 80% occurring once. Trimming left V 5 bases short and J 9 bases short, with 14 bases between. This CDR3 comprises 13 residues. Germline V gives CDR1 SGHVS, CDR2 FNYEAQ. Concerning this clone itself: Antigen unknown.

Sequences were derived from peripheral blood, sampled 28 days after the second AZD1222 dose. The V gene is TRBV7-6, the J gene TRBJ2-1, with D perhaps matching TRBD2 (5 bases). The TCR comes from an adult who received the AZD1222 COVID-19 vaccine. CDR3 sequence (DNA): TGTGCCAGCAGCCGCGATAGCGTGAGTGAGCAGTTCTTC. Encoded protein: CASSRDSVSEQFF.